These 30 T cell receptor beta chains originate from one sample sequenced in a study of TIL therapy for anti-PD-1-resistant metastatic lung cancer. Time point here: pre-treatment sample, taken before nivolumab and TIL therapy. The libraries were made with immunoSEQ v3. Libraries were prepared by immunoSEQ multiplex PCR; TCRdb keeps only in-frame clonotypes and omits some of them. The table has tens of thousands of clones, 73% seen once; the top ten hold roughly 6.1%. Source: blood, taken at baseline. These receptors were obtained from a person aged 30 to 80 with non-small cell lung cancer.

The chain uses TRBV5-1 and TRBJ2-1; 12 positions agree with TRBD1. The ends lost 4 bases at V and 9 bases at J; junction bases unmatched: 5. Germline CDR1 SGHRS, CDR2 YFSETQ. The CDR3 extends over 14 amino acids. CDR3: CASSPGTGGVEQFF. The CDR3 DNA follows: TGCGCCAGCAGCCCCGGGACAGGGGGCGTTGAGCAGTTCTTC.

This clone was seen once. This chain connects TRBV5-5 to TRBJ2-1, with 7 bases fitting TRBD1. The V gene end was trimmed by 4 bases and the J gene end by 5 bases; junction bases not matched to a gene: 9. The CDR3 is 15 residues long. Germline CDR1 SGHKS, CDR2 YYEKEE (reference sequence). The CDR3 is CASSRVGTVHNEQFF. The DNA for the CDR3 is TGTGCCAGCAGCCGTGTAGGGACAGTACACAATGAGCAGTTCTTC.

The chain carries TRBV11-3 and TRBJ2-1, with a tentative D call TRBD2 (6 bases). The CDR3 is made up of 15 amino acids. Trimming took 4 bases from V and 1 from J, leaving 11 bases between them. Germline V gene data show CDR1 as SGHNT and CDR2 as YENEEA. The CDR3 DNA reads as TGTGCCAGCAGCTCGGGGGTATCGTCCTACAATGAGCAGTTCTTC. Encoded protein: CASSSGVSSYNEQFF. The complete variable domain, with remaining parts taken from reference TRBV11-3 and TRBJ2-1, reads EAGVVQSPRYKIIEKKQPVAFWCNPISGHNTLYWYLQNLGQGPELLIRYENEEAVDDSQLPKDRFSAERLKGVDSTLKIQPAELGDSAVYLCASSSGVSSYNEQFFGPGTRLTVL.

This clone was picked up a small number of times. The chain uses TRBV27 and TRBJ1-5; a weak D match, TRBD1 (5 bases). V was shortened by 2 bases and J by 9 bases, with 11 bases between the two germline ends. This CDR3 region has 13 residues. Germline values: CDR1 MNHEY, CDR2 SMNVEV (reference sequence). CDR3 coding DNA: TGTGCCAGCAGTTTAAACAGGTTTATGCCCCAGCATTTT. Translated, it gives CASSLNRFMPQHF.

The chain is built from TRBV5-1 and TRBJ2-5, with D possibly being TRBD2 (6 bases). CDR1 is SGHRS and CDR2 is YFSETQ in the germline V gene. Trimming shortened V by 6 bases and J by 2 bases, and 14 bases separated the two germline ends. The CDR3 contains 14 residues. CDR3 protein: CASTPSGLQETQYF. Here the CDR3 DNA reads TGCGCCAGCACCCCCTCCGGACTACAAGAGACCCAGTACTTC.

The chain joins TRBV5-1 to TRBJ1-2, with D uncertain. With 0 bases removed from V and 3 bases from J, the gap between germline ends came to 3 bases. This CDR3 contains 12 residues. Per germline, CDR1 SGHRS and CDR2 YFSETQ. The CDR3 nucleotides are TGCGCCAGCAGCTTGGGGGACTATGGCTACACCTTC. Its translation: CASSLGDYGYTF.

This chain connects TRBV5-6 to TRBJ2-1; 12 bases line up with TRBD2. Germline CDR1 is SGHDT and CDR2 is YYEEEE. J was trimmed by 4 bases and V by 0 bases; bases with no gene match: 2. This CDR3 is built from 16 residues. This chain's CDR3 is CASSLALAGGYNEQFF. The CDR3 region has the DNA TGTGCCAGCAGCTTGGCACTAGCGGGGGGTTACAATGAGCAGTTCTTC.

The DNA for the CDR3 is TGTGCCAGCAGCCGAGGGGTGGGGGACTTCATGGAGTATTTT. Its protein is CASSRGVGDFMEYF. The gene calls are TRBV5-4 and TRBJ2-3, with D tentatively TRBD2 (6 bases). Germline assignment: CDR1 SGHNT and CDR2 YYREEE (reference sequence). V lost 4 bases, J lost 13 bases, and 22 bases lay in between. This CDR3 has 14 amino acids. The entire variable domain, with the rest obtained from reference TRBV5-4 and TRBJ2-3, is as follows: ETGVTQSPTHLIKTRGQQVTLRCSSQSGHNTVSWYQQALGQGPQFIFQYYREEENGRGNFPPRFSGLQFPNYSSELNVNALELDDSALYLCASSRGVGDFMEYFGPGTRLTVL.

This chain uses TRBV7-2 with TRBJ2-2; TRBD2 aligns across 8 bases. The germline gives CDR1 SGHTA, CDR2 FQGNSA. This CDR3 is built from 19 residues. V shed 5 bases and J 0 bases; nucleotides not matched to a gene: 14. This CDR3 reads CASSLVGLAGIANTGELFF. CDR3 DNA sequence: TGTGCCAGCAGCCTAGTCGGGCTAGCGGGCATCGCGAACACCGGGGAGCTGTTTTTT.

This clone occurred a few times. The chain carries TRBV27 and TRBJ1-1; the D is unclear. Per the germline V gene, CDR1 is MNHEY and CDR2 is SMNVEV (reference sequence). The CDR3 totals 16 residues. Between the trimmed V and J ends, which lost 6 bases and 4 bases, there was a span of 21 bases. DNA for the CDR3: TGTGCCAGCAGCTCCCCTCTAGGCGGGGTGGTCACTGAAGCTTTCTTT. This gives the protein CASSSPLGGVVTEAFF.

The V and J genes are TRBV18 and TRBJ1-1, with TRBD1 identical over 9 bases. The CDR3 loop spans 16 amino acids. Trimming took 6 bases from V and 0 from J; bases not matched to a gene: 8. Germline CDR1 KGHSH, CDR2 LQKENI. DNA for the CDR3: TGTGCCAGCTCGCGTAGACAGGGGGGAATGAACACTGAAGCTTTCTTT. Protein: CASSRRQGGMNTEAFF.

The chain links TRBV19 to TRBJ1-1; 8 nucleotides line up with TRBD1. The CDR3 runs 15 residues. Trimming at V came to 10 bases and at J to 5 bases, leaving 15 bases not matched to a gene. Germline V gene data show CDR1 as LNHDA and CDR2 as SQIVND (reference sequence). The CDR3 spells CATGGAGGRGTEAFF. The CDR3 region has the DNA TGTGCCACCGGGGGGGCAGGGGGCAGAGGTACTGAAGCTTTCTTT.

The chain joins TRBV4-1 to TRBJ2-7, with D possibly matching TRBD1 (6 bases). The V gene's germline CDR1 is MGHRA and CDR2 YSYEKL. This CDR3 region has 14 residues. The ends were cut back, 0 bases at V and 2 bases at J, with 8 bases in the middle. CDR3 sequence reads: CASSQDTGPYEQYF. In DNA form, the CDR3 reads TGCGCCAGCAGCCAAGATACAGGGCCCTACGAGCAGTACTTC.

The CDR3 loop is CASSEGVGNSPLHF. CDR3 DNA: TGTGCCAGCAGTGAAGGGGTTGGCAATTCACCCCTCCACTTT. This chain connects TRBV6-1 to TRBJ1-6, with no clear D. Germline lookup yields CDR1 MNHNS and CDR2 SASEGT. With 1 base removed from V and 7 bases from J, the gap between germline ends came to 8 bases. The CDR3 loop spans 14 amino acids.

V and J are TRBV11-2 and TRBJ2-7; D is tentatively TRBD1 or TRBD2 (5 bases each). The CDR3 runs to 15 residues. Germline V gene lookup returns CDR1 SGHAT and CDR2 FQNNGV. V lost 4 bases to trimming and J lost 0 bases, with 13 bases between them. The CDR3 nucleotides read TGTGCCAGCAGCTCGGTACGGGACCACTCCTACGAGCAGTACTTC. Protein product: CASSSVRDHSYEQYF.

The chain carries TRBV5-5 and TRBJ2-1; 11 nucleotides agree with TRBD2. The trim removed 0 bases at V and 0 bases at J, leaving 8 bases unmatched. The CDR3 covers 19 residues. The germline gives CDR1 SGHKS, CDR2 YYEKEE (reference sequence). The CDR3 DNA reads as TGTGCCAGCAGCTTGGTAGTTAGCGGGGGGGCAGGCTCCTACAATGAGCAGTTCTTC. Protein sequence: CASSLVVSGGAGSYNEQFF.

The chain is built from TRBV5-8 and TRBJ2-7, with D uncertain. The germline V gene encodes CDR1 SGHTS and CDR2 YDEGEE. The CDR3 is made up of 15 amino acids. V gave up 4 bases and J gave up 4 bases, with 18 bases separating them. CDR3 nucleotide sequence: TGTGCCAGCAGCGCCTTCCGGGCCAAAAGGTACGAGCAGTACTTC. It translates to CASSAFRAKRYEQYF.

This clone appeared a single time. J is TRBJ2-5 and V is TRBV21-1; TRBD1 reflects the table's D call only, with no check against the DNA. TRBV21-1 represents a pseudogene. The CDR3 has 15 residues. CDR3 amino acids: CASSPGQGAGQTQYF. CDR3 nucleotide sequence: TGTGCCAGCAGTCCGGGACAGGGGGCCGGACAGACCCAGTACTTC.

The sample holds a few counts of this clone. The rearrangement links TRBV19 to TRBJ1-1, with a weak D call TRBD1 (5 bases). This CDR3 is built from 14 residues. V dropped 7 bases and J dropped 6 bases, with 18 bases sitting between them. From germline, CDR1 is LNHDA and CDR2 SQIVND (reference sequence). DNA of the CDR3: TGTGCCAGTAAGGCAGGGCCAATGAAACCTGAAGCTTTCTTT. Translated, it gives CASKAGPMKPEAFF.

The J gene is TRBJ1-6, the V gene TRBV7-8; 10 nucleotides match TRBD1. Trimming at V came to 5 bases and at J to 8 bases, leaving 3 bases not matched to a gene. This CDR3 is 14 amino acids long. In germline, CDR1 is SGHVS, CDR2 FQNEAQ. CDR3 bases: TGTGCCAGCAGCGGAGGGACAGGGGATTCACCCCTCCACTTT. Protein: CASSGGTGDSPLHF.

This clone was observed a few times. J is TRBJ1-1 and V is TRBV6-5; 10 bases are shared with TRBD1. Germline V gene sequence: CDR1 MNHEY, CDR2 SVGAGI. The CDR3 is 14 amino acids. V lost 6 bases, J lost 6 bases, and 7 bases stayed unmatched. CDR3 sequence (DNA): TGTGCCAGCAGGCGACAGGGGGCTATCGCTGAAGCTTTCTTT. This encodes CASRRQGAIAEAFF.

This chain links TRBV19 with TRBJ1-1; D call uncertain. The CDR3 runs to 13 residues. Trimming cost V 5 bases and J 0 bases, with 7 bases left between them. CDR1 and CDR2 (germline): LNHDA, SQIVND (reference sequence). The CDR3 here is CASSPGMNTEAFF. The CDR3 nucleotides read TGTGCCAGTAGTCCCGGGATGAACACTGAAGCTTTCTTT.

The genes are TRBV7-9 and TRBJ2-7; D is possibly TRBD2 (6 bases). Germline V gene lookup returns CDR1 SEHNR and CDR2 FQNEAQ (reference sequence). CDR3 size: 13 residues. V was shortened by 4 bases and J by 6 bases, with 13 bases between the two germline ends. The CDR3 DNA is TGTGCCAGCAGCTGGGGGGTGTCAGCCGAGCAGTACTTC. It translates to CASSWGVSAEQYF.

CDR3 sequence reads: CASIGGANVLTF. The CDR3 DNA reads TGTGCCAGCATAGGTGGGGCCAACGTCCTGACTTTC. This chain connects TRBV6-5 to TRBJ2-6; D is ambiguous. Trimming pared 7 bases from V and 3 bases from J, leaving 4 bases between. The germline CDR1 and CDR2 sequences are MNHEY and SVGAGI. The CDR3 covers 12 residues.

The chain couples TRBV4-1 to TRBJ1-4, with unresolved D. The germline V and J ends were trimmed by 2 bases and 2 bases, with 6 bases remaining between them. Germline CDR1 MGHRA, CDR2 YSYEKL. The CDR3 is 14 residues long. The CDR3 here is CASSQLETNEKLFF. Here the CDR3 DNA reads TGCGCCAGCAGCCAACTCGAGACTAATGAAAAACTGTTTTTT.

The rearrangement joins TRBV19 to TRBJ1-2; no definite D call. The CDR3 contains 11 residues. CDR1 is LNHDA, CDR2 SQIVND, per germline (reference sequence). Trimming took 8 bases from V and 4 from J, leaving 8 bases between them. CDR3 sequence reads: CASGVSYGYTF. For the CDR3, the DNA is TGTGCCAGTGGGGTTTCCTATGGCTACACCTTC.

CDR3 coding DNA: TGTGCCAGCACCCCACAGGGTTTTGAGGACGGGGAGCTGTTTTTT. Amino acid sequence: CASTPQGFEDGELFF. This chain connects TRBV28 to TRBJ2-2, with D perhaps TRBD1 (6 bases). Germline V gene lookup returns CDR1 MDHEN and CDR2 SYDVKM. This CDR3 region has 15 residues. V was pared by 7 bases and J by 7 bases, with 19 bases between.

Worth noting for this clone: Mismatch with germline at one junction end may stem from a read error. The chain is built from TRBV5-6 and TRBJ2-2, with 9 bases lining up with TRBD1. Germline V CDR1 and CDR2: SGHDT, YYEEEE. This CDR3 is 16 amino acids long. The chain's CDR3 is CASSFPGQGIPGELFF. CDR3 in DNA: TGTGCTAGCAGCTTCCCGGGACAGGGTATCCCCGGGGAGCTGTTTTTT.

The CDR3 nucleotides are TGTGCCAGCAGCTTCTTCCCCCGGGACACCGACTCCTACGAGCAGTACTTC. The encoded protein is CASSFFPRDTDSYEQYF. The chain combines TRBV7-9 with TRBJ2-7, with a possible D match to TRBD1 (6 bases). This CDR3 spans 17 amino acids. The V gene's germline CDR1 is SEHNR and CDR2 FQNEAQ (reference sequence). Trimming removed 3 bases at V and 0 bases at J, with 18 bases between.

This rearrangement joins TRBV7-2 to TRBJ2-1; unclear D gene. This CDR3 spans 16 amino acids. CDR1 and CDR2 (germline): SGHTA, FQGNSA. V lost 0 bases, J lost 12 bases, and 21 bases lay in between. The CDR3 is CASSLAGQRGAKPQFF. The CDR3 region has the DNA TGTGCCAGCAGCTTAGCAGGGCAGAGAGGCGCAAAACCGCAGTTCTTC.